A single sample is the source of the 28 T cell receptor beta chains below, sequenced in a study of immune cell composition in non-small cell lung cancer. Clones were sequenced by immunoSEQ multiplex PCR, and TCRdb holds only the in-frame ones, with some missing. In the table there are about 3,400 clones, over 65% of which are singletons. Sequencing was performed on lung tumor tissue. The receptors derive from a human donor with non-small cell lung cancer.

This sequence joins TRBV4-2 and TRBJ2-5; 11 bases agree with TRBD2. The V and J ends lost 3 bases and 2 bases, in that order; junction bases with no gene match: 5. The CDR3 contains 16 residues. The germline gives CDR1 LGHNA, CDR2 YNFKEQ. The DNA of the CDR3 is TGTGCCAGCAGCCAGGGGACTAGCGGTGCTCAAGAGACCCAGTACTTC. Translating it yields CASSQGTSGAQETQYF.

Notes on this clone: Other DNA sequences of this sample code for an identical CDR3. The rearrangement links TRBV6-5 to TRBJ1-4; D ambiguous. The CDR3 totals 13 residues. CDR1 is MNHEY and CDR2 is SVGAGI in the germline V gene. Deletions cut 6 bases from V and 6 bases from J, with 11 bases between. In DNA form, the CDR3 reads TGTGCCAGCAGCCGAAACGGGGATGAAAAACTGTTTTTT. Protein sequence: CASSRNGDEKLFF.

V is TRBV11-3 and J is TRBJ1-4; D gene uncertain. Trimming shortened V by 7 bases and J by 6 bases, and 15 bases separated the two germline ends. There are 14 residues in the CDR3. Germline lookup yields CDR1 SGHNT and CDR2 YENEEA. CDR3 nucleotides: TGTGCCAGCACCCGACATAAGTTCGATGAAAAACTGTTTTTT. Amino acids: CASTRHKFDEKLFF.

To note about this clone: A read error may produce the germline difference seen at one junction end. The chain uses TRBV7-2 and TRBJ1-3, with D hard to call. CDR3 length equals 13 residues. The germline V gene has CDR1 SGHTA and CDR2 FQGNSA. CDR3 bases: TGTGCCAGCAGCCCCGACTCTGGGAACACCATATATTTT. The encoded protein is CASSPDSGNTIYF.

The CDR3 region is CASSPTGQGVNQPQHF. DNA of the CDR3: TGTGCCAGCTCACCAACGGGACAGGGAGTTAATCAGCCCCAGCATTTT. The chain has TRBV18 and TRBJ1-5; TRBD1 matches 9 bases. From germline, CDR1 is KGHSH and CDR2 LQKENI. Germline trimming cut 2 bases from V and 4 bases from J; bases unmatched to any gene: 6. The CDR3 is 16 residues long.

As for this clone: Within the sample, other DNA sequences also encode this same CDR3. The J gene is TRBJ2-6, the V gene TRBV9; 8 bases are shared with TRBD1. The CDR3 is 18 residues long. V shed 3 bases, J shed 0 bases, and the junction held 8 bases outside the gene matches. The V gene's germline CDR1 is SGDLS and CDR2 YYNGEE. In nucleotides, the CDR3 is TGTGCCAGCAGCGCTCATACAGGGGGGAACTCTGGGGCCAACGTCCTGACTTTC. As protein: CASSAHTGGNSGANVLTF.

The chain employs TRBV6-5 and TRBJ1-2; D is perhaps TRBD1 (6 bases). The CDR3 loop spans 16 amino acids. Trimming shortened V by 4 bases and J by 4 bases, and 19 bases separated the two germline ends. CDR1 and CDR2 (germline): MNHEY, SVGAGI. The CDR3 region has the DNA TGTGCCAGCAGTTTCCGTTTTCCAGACAGGTCCTATGGCTACACCTTC. Amino acid sequence: CASSFRFPDRSYGYTF.

The J gene is TRBJ1-5, the V gene TRBV7-2, with D uncertain. Per germline, CDR1 SGHTA and CDR2 FQGNSA. Trimming cost V 2 bases and J 6 bases, with 8 bases left between them. CDR3 size: 13 residues. For the CDR3, the DNA is TGTGCCAGCAGCTTAACGGGAGGTCAGCCCCAGCATTTT. It translates to CASSLTGGQPQHF.

In its sample, this clone is medium-sized (0.01 to 0.1%). This chain joins TRBV2 and TRBJ2-2; D gene ambiguous. V was cut by 10 bases and J by 5 bases, with 11 bases left in between. This CDR3 comprises 12 residues. The germline V gene encodes CDR1 SNHLY and CDR2 FYNNEI. CDR3 coding DNA: TGTGCCAAACGAACAGCTACCGGGGAGCTGTTTTTT. Translating it yields CAKRTATGELFF.

V gene TRBV7-3 combines with J gene TRBJ2-3, with TRBD2 as a possible D gene (6 bases). Germline V gene sequence: CDR1 SGHTA, CDR2 FQGTGA. The CDR3 runs 15 residues. The V and J ends lost 5 bases and 1 base respectively, with 13 bases between them. CDR3 region: CASSMGGIRTDTQYF. The CDR3 region has the DNA TGTGCCAGCAGCATGGGGGGAATCCGCACAGATACGCAGTATTTT.

Details on this clone: The final CDR3 position lacks the conserved phenylalanine or tryptophan, pointing to a likely read error. No DNA is shown, since the ends of the CDR3 on it are uncertain; the CDR3 is the one TCRdb lists. J is TRBJ1-3 and V is TRBV5-1; no check of the table's D call, TRBD1, against the DNA was made. CDR1 SGHRS and CDR2 YFSETQ come from the germline V gene. Ends included, the CDR3 has 11 residues. The chain's CDR3 is CASSFRRTGQI.

The chain recombines TRBV19 with TRBJ2-4; tentatively, D is TRBD2 (5 bases). Germline CDR1 reads LNHDA; CDR2 reads SQIVND (reference sequence). The CDR3 has 14 amino acids. The V end was cut by 1 base, the J end by 3 bases, with 7 bases between. The CDR3 DNA is TGTGCCAGTAGTATAGCGGCGGGCAAAAACATTCAGTACTTC. Protein sequence: CASSIAAGKNIQYF.

The chain combines TRBV10-1 with TRBJ2-3; tentatively, D is TRBD1 (6 bases). The V end was cut by 2 bases, the J end by 5 bases, with 14 bases between. Germline V gene data show CDR1 as WNHNN and CDR2 as SYGVQD (reference sequence). The CDR3 contains 15 residues. CDR3 in DNA: TGCGCCAGCAGTGAGGACCAGGGGCAGGGAGATACGCAGTATTTT. Residues: CASSEDQGQGDTQYF.

The chain links TRBV27 to TRBJ1-3; the D is unclear. This CDR3 contains 15 residues. The V end lost 3 bases, the J end lost 0 bases, and 9 bases lay between the germline ends. CDR1 is MNHEY, CDR2 SMNVEV, per germline (reference sequence). The CDR3 DNA follows: TGTGCCAGCAGTTTGGGAGGATCCTCTGGAAACACCATATATTTT. Residues: CASSLGGSSGNTIYF.

This sequence joins TRBV5-6 and TRBJ1-2; tentative D call: TRBD1 (5 bases). The CDR3 is 14 amino acids. Trimming cost V 0 bases and J 4 bases, with 10 bases left between them. Germline V gene lookup returns CDR1 SGHDT and CDR2 YYEEEE. Here the CDR3 reads CASSLEKGIYGYTF. For the CDR3, the DNA is TGTGCCAGCAGCTTGGAAAAGGGGATCTATGGCTACACCTTC.

J is TRBJ2-5 and V is TRBV29-1; 8 bases match TRBD1. Losses at the gene ends were 3 bases for V and 10 bases for J; bases not matched to a gene: 7. Germline loops: CDR1 SQVTM, CDR2 ANQGSEA. The length of the CDR3 is 12 residues. The CDR3 loop is CSVEAGGFDQYF. For the CDR3, the DNA is TGCAGCGTTGAGGCAGGGGGCTTTGACCAGTACTTC.

This rearrangement joins TRBV19 to TRBJ2-1; 9 positions agree with TRBD2. The CDR3 extends over 15 amino acids. Germline values: CDR1 LNHDA, CDR2 SQIVND (reference sequence). Losses at the gene ends were 4 bases for V and 8 bases for J; bases not matched to a gene: 9. The CDR3 sequence is CASSRPGTSRDEQFF. In DNA, the CDR3 is TGTGCCAGTAGTAGACCCGGGACTAGCAGGGATGAGCAGTTCTTC. Full variable domain (remainder filled in from reference TRBV19 and TRBJ2-1): DGGITQSPKYLFRKEGQNVTLSCEQNLNHDAMYWYRQDPGQGLRLIYYSQIVNDFQKGDIAEGYSVSREKKESFPLTVTSAQKNPTAFYLCASSRPGTSRDEQFFGPGTRLTVL.

This chain links TRBV4-3 with TRBJ2-2; D remains ambiguous. The CDR3 has 15 residues. The V and J ends lost 4 bases and 1 base respectively, with 10 bases between them. The germline CDR1 and CDR2 sequences are LGHNA and YSLEER. CDR3 DNA: TGCGCCAGCAGCCCCCAGGCAGGGAACACCGGGGAGCTGTTTTTT. Its protein product is CASSPQAGNTGELFF.

The rearrangement links TRBV6-5 to TRBJ2-7; a weak D match, TRBD1 (5 bases). Germline V lookup: CDR1 MNHEY, CDR2 SVGAGI. The CDR3 totals 13 residues. The V and J ends lost 7 bases and 0 bases respectively, with 10 bases between them. The CDR3 DNA sequence: TGTGCCAGCAAAGGGGCCCTCTCCTACGAGCAGTACTTC. It is translated as CASKGALSYEQYF.

The V call is TRBV7-3, the J call TRBJ2-7, with 9 bases aligning to TRBD1. This CDR3 spans 14 amino acids. Germline V CDR1 and CDR2: SGHTA, FQGTGA. The junction had 4 bases not matched to a gene; V was cut back by 7 bases and J by 0 bases. CDR3 region: CASTLTGGSYEQYF. In nucleotides, the CDR3 is TGTGCCAGCACCTTGACAGGGGGCTCCTACGAGCAGTACTTC.

The chain links TRBV7-3 to TRBJ2-2; D perhaps matches TRBD2 (6 bases). Germline CDR1 and CDR2: SGHTA and FQGTGA. CDR3 length: 15 residues. Deletions cut 2 bases from V and 6 bases from J, with 13 bases between. CDR3 protein: CASSLGRDGAGELFF. The CDR3 DNA reads TGTGCCAGCAGCTTAGGGCGGGATGGGGCCGGGGAGCTGTTTTTT.

The V and J genes are TRBV11-2 and TRBJ1-5; 9 positions agree with TRBD1. Germline lookup yields CDR1 SGHAT and CDR2 FQNNGV. J was trimmed by 1 base and V by 3 bases; bases with no gene match: 1. CDR3 size: 15 residues. The CDR3 loop is CASSLDRGSNQPQHF. CDR3 nucleotide sequence: TGTGCCAGCAGCTTGGACAGGGGCAGCAATCAGCCCCAGCATTTT.

The V gene is TRBV4-2, the J gene TRBJ2-1; 7 bases are a match to TRBD2. Germline CDR1 is LGHNA and CDR2 is YNFKEQ. The length of the CDR3 is 17 residues. The ends lost 4 bases at V and 2 bases at J; junction bases unmatched: 11. CDR3 nucleotide sequence: TGTGCCAGCAGCCGGGGAGGGGAAGCGTCGGCCTACAATGAGCAGTTCTTC. Protein product: CASSRGGEASAYNEQFF.

The J gene is TRBJ2-3, the V gene TRBV5-1, with 9 bases identical to TRBD1. Losses at the gene ends were 3 bases for V and 3 bases for J; bases not matched to a gene: 2. CDR3 length equals 14 residues. Germline V gives CDR1 SGHRS, CDR2 YFSETQ. The CDR3 DNA reads as TGCGCCAGCAGCTCAGGACAGGGGACAGATACGCAGTATTTT. Residues: CASSSGQGTDTQYF. Full variable domain (outside the CDR3, taken from reference TRBV5-1 and TRBJ2-3): KAGVTQTPRYLIKTRGQQVTLSCSPISGHRSVSWYQQTPGQGLQFLFEYFSETQRNKGNFPGRFSGRQFSNSRSEMNVSTLELGDSALYLCASSSGQGTDTQYFGPGTRLTVL.

There are a few counts of this clone. V is TRBV6-5 and J is TRBJ2-1, with no clear D. V shed 7 bases and J shed 0 bases, with 10 bases lying between them. CDR1 is MNHEY and CDR2 is SVGAGI in the germline V gene. This CDR3 has 14 amino acids. CDR3 in amino acids: CASKSDSSYNEQFF. The CDR3 DNA is TGTGCCAGCAAATCTGATAGCTCCTACAATGAGCAGTTCTTC.

This clone was recorded only once. The V and J genes are TRBV13 and TRBJ2-7, with TRBD1 identical over 9 bases. This CDR3 contains 15 residues. J was trimmed by 2 bases and V by 5 bases; bases with no gene match: 7. Germline V gives CDR1 PRHDT, CDR2 FYEKMQ (reference sequence). The CDR3 spells CASSVTGTGTYEQYF. The CDR3 DNA reads as TGTGCCAGCAGCGTAACCGGGACAGGGACCTACGAGCAGTACTTC.

Written as DNA, the CDR3 is TGTGCCAGCAGCTTCGGCCGGGTTGCGAGTGGCTACACCTTC. Protein sequence: CASSFGRVASGYTF. This rearrangement joins TRBV7-8 to TRBJ1-2; D is uncertain. The CDR3 extends over 14 amino acids. V was clipped by 3 bases and J by 7 bases, with 15 bases between them. CDR1 and CDR2 (germline): SGHVS, FQNEAQ.

The rearrangement joins TRBV29-1 to TRBJ1-5; 8 nucleotides line up with TRBD1. The CDR3 has 17 amino acids. In germline, CDR1 is SQVTM, CDR2 ANQGSEA. The CDR3 reads CRIRVFAGTGVNQPQHF. CDR3 DNA sequence: TGCAGGATTAGGGTGTTCGCCGGGACAGGAGTAAATCAGCCCCAGCATTTT. Variable domain in full (rest from reference TRBV29-1 and TRBJ1-5): SAVISQKPSRDICQRGTSLTIQCQVDSQVTMMFWYRQQPGQSLTLIATANQGSEATYESGFVIDKFPISRPNLTFSTLTVSNMSPEDSSIYLCRIRVFAGTGVNQPQHFGDGTRLSIL.